These T cell receptor beta chains were read from a single sample in a study of beta chain features in type 1 diabetes. Repertoires were generated with immunoSEQ multiplex PCR, while TCRdb's copy carries only in-frame clones and drops some. In the table there are over 650,000 clones, around an eighth of which are singletons. Source material: naive CD4+ T cells from blood. These TCRs come from a man aged 18-30 years with type 1 diabetes. CDR3s leave out the opening cysteine and the closing phenylalanine or tryptophan. A D gene is named only where the DNA matches it firmly.

TRBV6-6,-,ASRPPSSTDTQY
TRBV29-1,-,SVGQTQETQY
TRBV13,-,ASSLAGELF
TRBV19,-,ASSRVPHEQY
TRBV7-2,-,ASSLSREGGYT
TRBV18,TRBD2,ASSESGRVYNEQF
TRBV29-1,TRBD1,SGHRGSYNEQF
TRBV29-1,-,SMQGLAYNEQF
TRBV28,TRBD1,ASTTGANTEAF
TRBV19,TRBD2,ASSIEGRGETQY
TRBV7-6,TRBD1,ASSLVGQGYNEQF
TRBV6-5,-,ASSYSGAGSSYEQY
TRBV27,TRBD2,ASSYPGREGYEQY
TRBV5-1,-,ASSFRRPGDEQY
TRBV5-4,TRBD2,ASSSPGTILNEQF
TRBV2,-,ASSRGATSTDTQY
TRBV4-1,TRBD2,ASSRSGLAGQETQY
TRBV9,-,ASSVEVINEQF
TRBV25-1,-,ASSEGQYNEQF
TRBV5-4,-,ASSLWRVGNTIY
TRBV7-7,-,ASSLDRSTSNEQF
TRBV4-1,-,ASSQVQSNQPQH
TRBV28,-,ASSLKGNGYT
TRBV20-1,-,SAPGNEQF
TRBV2,-,ASSESQTGLSEQY
TRBV11-2,-,ASSPPGGGSTDTQY
TRBV9,TRBD2,ASSAGTSGDNEQY
TRBV30,-,AWERRDTEAF
TRBV14,-,ASSQGSGTYEQF
TRBV5-1,-,ASSLGYRTIDNEAF
TRBV19,-,ASRGRKNTEAF
TRBV7-9,-,ASSSTRGSLGGYT
TRBV7-6,-,ASSLEGKGNIQY
TRBV30,-,AWSVLPDTQY
TRBV20-1,-,SARGAGGQY
TRBV11-2,TRBD2,ASSSTSGTVEQY
TRBV7-2,TRBD2,ASSQRAGDEQY
TRBV9,TRBD2,ASQGLAGSNTGELF
TRBV7-2,-,ASSLVGANQETQY
TRBV14,TRBD2,ASSQDRRLAGGPRQF
TRBV6-5,-,ASSGTYNEQF
TRBV5-1,-,ASGSANTGELF
TRBV9,-,ASSLQGGDEQY
TRBV9,TRBD2,ASSVASGGARETQY
TRBV7-7,TRBD1,ASSRNDREAEQF
TRBV5-4,-,ASSVHHPGANVLT
TRBV21-1,-,ASSKVGPGNQPQH
TRBV30,-,AWSVTGHQPQH
TRBV11-2,-,ASSLGPGNTGELF
TRBV15,-,ATSRDGGPGEKLF